This TCR beta chain was sequenced for a study of T cell repertoires in cytomegalovirus infection. The overall study: From public TCR beta signatures came an indication of both CMV infection and matching HLA type. Points from the study as a whole: Across the ex vivo response, the dominant clonotypes were HLA-C-restricted CMV-specific TCR beta clonotypes.

TCRdb independently ran MiXCR on the reads; one entry per CDR3 protein. Of about 330,000 distinct CDR3 sequences in the sample, about 34% were seen once. Regarding this clonotype: Its specificity is not known.

Germline CDR1 is DFQATT and CDR2 is SNEGSKA (reference sequence). V trimming: 3 bases; J trimming: 9 bases; junction bases outside the gene matches: 2. This CDR3 spans 13 amino acids. Sequenced material: cultured PBMCs, taken from culture after CMV antigen stimulation. The sequence derives from a human donor in good health (CMV status not recorded). Some clones in this sample may be carry-over from other donors' samples. V gene TRBV20-1 combines with J gene TRBJ2-1, with 13 bases that match TRBD2. The CDR3 reads CSASRLAGGEQFF. CDR3 DNA: TGCAGTGCTAGTAGACTAGCGGGAGGTGAGCAGTTCTTC.